This TCR beta chain appears in the sequencing data of a study of CD8 T cells in Susac syndrome. With 3 bases removed from V and 5 bases from J, the gap between germline ends came to 20 bases. CDR1 LNHNV and CDR2 YYDKDF come from the germline V gene (reference sequence). This CDR3 is 17 amino acids long. In its sample, this clonotype was seen once. Random hexamers were used to reverse transcribe roughly 0.5 to 1 ug of RNA. The amplification used immunoSEQ multiplex PCR on TCR beta CDR3; it spanned 54 Vbeta and 13 Jbeta. Using its own MiXCR run on the immunoSEQ multiplex PCR reads, TCRdb lists one record per CDR3 protein. The sample contains over 200,000 distinct CDR3 sequences, roughly 94% of which appear only once. Blood CD8+ and CD4+ T cells underwent high-throughput TCR beta sequencing. Patients with stable or active relapsing-remitting disease, all of them treatment-naive, made up the multiple sclerosis controls. Through negative isolation, CD4+ and CD8+ T cells were obtained, while TEMRA cells were enriched using FACS.

The source material was CD4+ T cells from PBMCs. The TCR sequence derives from a human donor with multiple sclerosis. This rearrangement joins TRBV15 to TRBJ2-1, with D unresolved. The DNA of the CDR3 is TGTGCCACCAGCAGTGCACCCGACATCTATCGCAACAATGAGCAGTTCTTC. This gives the protein CATSSAPDIYRNNEQFF.